This T cell receptor beta chain was identified in a study of lymphopenia after photon versus proton radiotherapy. Clones were read by immunoSEQ multiplex PCR, and TCRdb kept only the in-frame ones, dropping some. The profile shows just over 30,000 clones, nearly 95% of them singletons. Study-wide findings and caveats: Proton therapy kept repertoires fairly stable, unlike photons, which gained effector/memory cells.

The V gene's germline CDR1 is SGHRS and CDR2 YFSETQ. CDR3 length: 13 residues. The V end lost 4 bases, the J end lost 3 bases, and 8 bases lay between the germline ends. As concerns this clone: What it binds is not known.

The sample here was peripheral blood, taken from a patient treated with photon-based radiotherapy. The receptor was derived from a woman aged 45-65 years with cholangiocarcinoma. This chain links TRBV5-1 with TRBJ2-1; possible D gene TRBD1, 5 bases. CDR3 sequence: CASSPGHYNEQFF. CDR3 in DNA: TGCGCCAGCAGCCCTGGACACTACAATGAGCAGTTCTTC.